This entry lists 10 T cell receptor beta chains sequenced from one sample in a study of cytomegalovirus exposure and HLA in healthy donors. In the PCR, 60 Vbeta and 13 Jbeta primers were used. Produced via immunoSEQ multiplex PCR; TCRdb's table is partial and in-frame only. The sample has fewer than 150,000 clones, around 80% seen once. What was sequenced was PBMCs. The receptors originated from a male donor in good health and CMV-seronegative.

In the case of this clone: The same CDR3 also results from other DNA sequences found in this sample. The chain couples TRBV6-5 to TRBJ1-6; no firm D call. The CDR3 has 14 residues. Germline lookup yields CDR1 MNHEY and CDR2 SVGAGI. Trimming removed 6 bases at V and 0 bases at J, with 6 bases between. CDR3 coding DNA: TGTGCCAGCAGACCGGGCTCCTATAATTCACCCCTCCACTTT. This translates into CASRPGSYNSPLHF.

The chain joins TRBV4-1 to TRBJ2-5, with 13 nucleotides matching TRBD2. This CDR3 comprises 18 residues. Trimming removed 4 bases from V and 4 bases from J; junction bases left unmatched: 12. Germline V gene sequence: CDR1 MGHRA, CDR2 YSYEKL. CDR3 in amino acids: CASSRRLAGGPAGETQYF. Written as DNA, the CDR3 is TGCGCCAGCAGCCGAAGACTAGCGGGGGGCCCCGCGGGAGAGACCCAGTACTTC.

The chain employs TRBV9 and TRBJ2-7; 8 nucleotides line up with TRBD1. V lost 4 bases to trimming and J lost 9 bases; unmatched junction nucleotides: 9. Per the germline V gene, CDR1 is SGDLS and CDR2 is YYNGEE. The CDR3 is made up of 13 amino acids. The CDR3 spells CASSTGQGSVQYF. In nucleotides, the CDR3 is TGTGCCAGCAGCACCGGACAGGGCTCTGTGCAGTACTTC.

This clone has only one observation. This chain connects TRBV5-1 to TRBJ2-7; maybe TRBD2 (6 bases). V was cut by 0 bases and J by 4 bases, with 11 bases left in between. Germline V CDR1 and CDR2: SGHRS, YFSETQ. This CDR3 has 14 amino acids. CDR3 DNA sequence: TGCGCCAGCAGCTTGGGCGCGGGACTGTACGAGCAGTACTTC. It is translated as CASSLGAGLYEQYF. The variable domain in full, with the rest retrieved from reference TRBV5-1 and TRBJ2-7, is KAGVTQTPRYLIKTRGQQVTLSCSPISGHRSVSWYQQTPGQGLQFLFEYFSETQRNKGNFPGRFSGRQFSNSRSEMNVSTLELGDSALYLCASSLGAGLYEQYFGPGTRLTVT.

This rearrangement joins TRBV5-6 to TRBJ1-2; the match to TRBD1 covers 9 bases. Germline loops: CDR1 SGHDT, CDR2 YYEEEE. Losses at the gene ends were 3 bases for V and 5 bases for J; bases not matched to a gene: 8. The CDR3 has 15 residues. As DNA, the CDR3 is TGTGCCAGCAGCTCAACAGGGGGCGATAGGTATGGCTACACCTTC. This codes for CASSSTGGDRYGYTF.

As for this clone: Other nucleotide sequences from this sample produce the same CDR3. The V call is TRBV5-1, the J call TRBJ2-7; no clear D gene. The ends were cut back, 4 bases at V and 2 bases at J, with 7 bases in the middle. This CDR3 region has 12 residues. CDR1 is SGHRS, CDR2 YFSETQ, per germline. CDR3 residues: CASSLPAYEQYF. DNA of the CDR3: TGCGCCAGCAGCCTCCCCGCCTACGAGCAGTACTTC.

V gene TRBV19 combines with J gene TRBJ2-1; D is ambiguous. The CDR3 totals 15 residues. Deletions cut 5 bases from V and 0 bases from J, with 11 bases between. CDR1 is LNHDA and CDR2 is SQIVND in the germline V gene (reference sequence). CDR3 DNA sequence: TGTGCCAGTAGTTTGACTGAGAGCTCCTACAATGAGCAGTTCTTC. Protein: CASSLTESSYNEQFF.

CDR3 DNA sequence: TGCGCCAGCAGCCGAGTTAATAAGGACATTCGGGCACCCCTCCACTTT. The encoded protein is CASSRVNKDIRAPLHF. The gene calls are TRBV4-1 and TRBJ1-6; TRBD1 is a possible D gene (5 bases). Germline V gives CDR1 MGHRA, CDR2 YSYEKL. The CDR3 runs 16 residues. Trimming took off 4 bases at V and 11 bases at J, with 21 bases between the two ends.

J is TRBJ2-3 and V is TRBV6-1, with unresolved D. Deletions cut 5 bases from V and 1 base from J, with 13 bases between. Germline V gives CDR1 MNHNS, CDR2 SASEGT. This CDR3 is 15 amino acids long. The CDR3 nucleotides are TGTGCCAGCAGTCCCCTGGTTCGGGGCACAGATACGCAGTATTTT. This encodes CASSPLVRGTDTQYF.

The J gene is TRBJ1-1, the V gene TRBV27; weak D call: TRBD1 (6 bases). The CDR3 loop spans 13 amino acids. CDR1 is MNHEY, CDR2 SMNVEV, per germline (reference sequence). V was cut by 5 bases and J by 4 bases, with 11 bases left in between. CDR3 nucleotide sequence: TGTGCCAGCAGTCCATGGACAGCCACTGAAGCTTTCTTT. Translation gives CASSPWTATEAFF.